The 22 T cell receptor beta chains below come from one sample, sequenced in a study of early T cells in non-severe SARS-CoV-2 infection. TCRdb analysed the 5' RACE reads with MiXCR anew, one entry per CDR3 protein. Among 70,000 to 85,000 distinct CDR3 sequences listed, roughly an eighth were seen once. Sequences were obtained from whole blood. All receptors derive from an adult who was a healthcare worker with PCR-confirmed SARS-CoV-2 infection or an uninfected control (not recorded which).

There are many counts of this clonotype. This sequence joins TRBV7-6 and TRBJ2-2, with 7 nucleotides matching TRBD2. This CDR3 comprises 17 residues. Germline trimming cut 5 bases from V and 1 base from J; bases unmatched to any gene: 10. In germline, CDR1 is SGHVS, CDR2 FNYEAQ. CDR3 DNA: TGTGCCAGCAGCAATACCCCTAGCGGACTGAACACCGGGGAGCTGTTTTTT. It encodes CASSNTPSGLNTGELFF.

This clonotype was picked up many times. The chain is built from TRBV12-3 or TRBV12-4 and TRBJ2-5, with 9 bases aligning to TRBD1. This CDR3 contains 14 residues. V lost 6 bases to trimming and J lost 2 bases; unmatched junction nucleotides: 4. CDR3 protein: CASSPGQGQETQYF. The CDR3 DNA reads TGTGCCAGCAGCCCTGGACAGGGGCAAGAGACCCAGTACTTC.

DNA of the CDR3: TGCAGCGTGACCACAGGGGAGGGCACAGATACGCAGTATTTT. Translating gives CSVTTGEGTDTQYF. The genes are TRBV29-1 and TRBJ2-3; D may be TRBD1 (7 bases). CDR3 length equals 14 residues. V lost 6 bases to trimming and J lost 1 base, with 14 bases between them. Germline CDR1 is SQVTM and CDR2 is ANQGSEA.

This clonotype was detected many times. This chain connects TRBV12-5 to TRBJ1-2, with unresolved D. CDR1 is LGHNT, CDR2 FRNRAP, per germline. The CDR3 spans 13 residues. Trimming cost V 1 base and J 0 bases, with 3 bases left between them. The CDR3 DNA sequence: TGTGCTAGTGGTTTGGGCCCTAACTATGGCTACACCTTC. Translation: CASGLGPNYGYTF.

The chain combines TRBV3-1 with TRBJ2-7; a weak D match, TRBD1 (6 bases). V lost 4 bases and J lost 0, with 10 bases in between. CDR3 size: 14 residues. The V gene's germline CDR1 is LGHDT and CDR2 YNNKEL (reference sequence). The CDR3 region is CASSLGDNSYEQYF. Written as DNA, the CDR3 is TGTGCCAGCAGCCTCGGGGACAACTCCTACGAGCAGTACTTC.

The rearrangement links TRBV20-1 to TRBJ2-1; D gene uncertain. The CDR3 is 14 residues long. V was trimmed by 0 bases and J by 8 bases, leaving 14 bases between them. From germline, CDR1 is DFQATT and CDR2 SNEGSKA (reference sequence). The CDR3 DNA is TGCAGTGCTAGAGATCTCCCCGGGCCCGATGAGCAGTTCTTC. It yields the protein CSARDLPGPDEQFF.

The gene calls are TRBV18 and TRBJ2-7; 9 bases fit TRBD1. This CDR3 has 15 amino acids. Looked up from germline, CDR1 is KGHSH and CDR2 is LQKENI. J gave up 2 bases and V 6 bases, and 8 bases lay outside the gene matches. The CDR3 DNA is TGTGCCAGCTCCCCCGGGACAGGGCAAGCCTACGAGCAGTACTTC. Protein: CASSPGTGQAYEQYF.

The genes are TRBV7-3 and TRBJ2-5, with D hard to call. V lost 5 bases and J lost 4, with 11 bases in between. Per germline, CDR1 SGHTA and CDR2 FQGTGA. The CDR3 runs to 13 residues. CDR3 amino acids: CASSGDDGETQYF. The CDR3 DNA reads TGTGCCAGCAGCGGGGATGATGGAGAGACCCAGTACTTC. Complete variable domain (other parts from reference TRBV7-3 and TRBJ2-5): GAGVSQTPSNKVTEKGKYVELRCDPISGHTALYWYRQSLGQGPEFLIYFQGTGAADDSGLPNDRFFAVRPEGSVSTLKIQRTERGDSAVYLCASSGDDGETQYFGPGTRLLVL.

This clonotype was found a few times. The J gene is TRBJ2-6, the V gene TRBV7-2; 7 nucleotides line up with TRBD1. Germline CDR1 SGHTA, CDR2 FQGNSA. The CDR3 has 18 amino acids. V shed 5 bases and J 2 bases; nucleotides not matched to a gene: 12. The CDR3 DNA sequence: TGTGCCAGCAGCGGAAGACAGGGAGCGAATCCTGGGGCCAACGTCCTGACTTTC. Its translation: CASSGRQGANPGANVLTF.

This clonotype was recorded many times. V is TRBV5-1 and J is TRBJ1-1; the D is unclear. This CDR3 is built from 13 residues. The germline CDR1 and CDR2 sequences are SGHRS and YFSETQ. V lost 4 bases and J lost 6, with 13 bases in between. The CDR3 sequence: CASSLDLGSEAFF. For the CDR3, the DNA is TGCGCCAGCAGCCTCGATTTAGGATCTGAAGCTTTCTTT.

The table lists this clonotype with a few counts. The genes are TRBV21-1 and TRBJ1-1. TRBV21-1 is deemed a pseudogene. CDR3 size: 16 residues. CDR3 protein: CASSKPSCEMNTEAFF. CDR3 sequence (DNA): TGTGCCAGCAGCAAACCCTCGTGCGAAATGAACACTGAAGCTTTCTTT.

This rearrangement joins TRBV6-2 or TRBV6-3 to TRBJ2-1, with 8 bases that match TRBD2. The CDR3 runs 15 residues. Trimming at V came to 0 bases and at J to 7 bases, leaving 5 bases not matched to a gene. In germline, CDR1 is MNHEY, CDR2 SVGEGT. The DNA of the CDR3 is TGTGCCAGCAGTTACTCGGCTGCTAGCGGGAATGAGCAGTTCTTC. Residues: CASSYSAASGNEQFF.

The V and J genes are TRBV4-2 and TRBJ2-7, with 10 bases identical to TRBD2. The CDR3 runs 15 residues. Trimming at V came to 3 bases and at J to 1 base, leaving 3 bases not matched to a gene. Germline V gene data show CDR1 as LGHNA and CDR2 as YNFKEQ. This CDR3 reads CASSHGLADSYEQYF. Here the CDR3 DNA reads TGTGCCAGCAGCCACGGACTAGCGGATTCCTACGAGCAGTACTTC.

The chain joins TRBV29-1 to TRBJ2-1, with 13 bases identical to TRBD2. With V trimmed by 2 bases and J by 2 bases, 6 bases remained unmatched. The CDR3 is 17 residues long. Per germline, CDR1 SQVTM and CDR2 ANQGSEA. CDR3 amino acids: CSVETSGRDGAYNEQFF. The DNA for the CDR3 is TGCAGCGTTGAAACTAGCGGGAGGGACGGCGCCTACAATGAGCAGTTCTTC.

V is TRBV30 and J is TRBJ1-6; maybe TRBD1 (5 bases). Germline V lookup: CDR1 GTSNPN, CDR2 SVGIG (reference sequence). This CDR3 region has 11 residues. The V end lost 3 bases, the J end lost 16 bases, and 13 bases lay between the germline ends. CDR3 DNA sequence: TGTGCCTGGAGCTCTGGGGCAAATCTCCACTTT. Translation gives CAWSSGANLHF.

Regarding this clonotype: This may stem from a read error, because a much larger clone lies one nucleotide away. For the CDR3, the DNA is TGTGCCAGCAGTTACGGGTGCGCGGGGGCCAACGTCCTGACTTTC. Residues: CASSYGCAGANVLTF. The chain recombines TRBV6-5 with TRBJ2-6; no reliable D call. The CDR3 extends over 15 amino acids. Trimming removed 2 bases from V and 4 bases from J, with 9 bases in between. Germline-derived CDR1 and CDR2 are MNHEY and SVGAGI.

This clonotype has ten or more counts. The chain is built from TRBV10-3 and TRBJ1-1; D is unresolved. The germline V and J ends were trimmed by 4 bases and 0 bases, with 6 bases remaining between them. Germline assignment: CDR1 ENHRY and CDR2 SYGVKD. This CDR3 region has 13 residues. The CDR3 bases are TGTGCCATCAGTGTCGACATGAACACTGAAGCTTTCTTT. Its translation is CAISVDMNTEAFF.

V usage is TRBV4-1 and J usage is TRBJ2-2; D is ambiguous. The germline CDR1 and CDR2 sequences are MGHRA and YSYEKL. The CDR3 is made up of 15 amino acids. Trimming removed 4 bases at V and 3 bases at J, with 12 bases between. CDR3 in DNA: TGCGCCAGCAGCCGTCCAACATCAGACACCGGGGAGCTGTTTTTT. This encodes CASSRPTSDTGELFF.

The chain recombines TRBV4-2 with TRBJ2-1, with 7 positions matching TRBD2. Germline CDR1 reads LGHNA; CDR2 reads YNFKEQ. Trimming cost V 0 bases and J 3 bases; bases outside gene matches: 2. The CDR3 has 15 residues. The CDR3 DNA reads as TGTGCCAGCAGCCAAGACTCTAGCGGCTACAATGAGCAGTTCTTC. As protein: CASSQDSSGYNEQFF.

This clonotype was found many times. The rearrangement joins TRBV13 to TRBJ2-1; 8 nucleotides match TRBD2. Per the germline V gene, CDR1 is PRHDT and CDR2 is FYEKMQ (reference sequence). V trimming: 5 bases; J trimming: 3 bases; junction bases outside the gene matches: 9. This CDR3 has 16 residues. For the CDR3, the DNA is TGTGCCAGCAGCCCAAGGGCGGGAGGCCTCTACAATGAGCAGTTCTTC. This gives the protein CASSPRAGGLYNEQFF.

This clonotype was picked up a small number of times. The V call is TRBV20-1, the J call TRBJ2-1; D is unresolved. CDR1 is DFQATT, CDR2 SNEGSKA, per germline (reference sequence). This CDR3 region has 15 residues. V was cut by 0 bases and J by 6 bases, with 15 bases left in between. The CDR3 DNA reads as TGCAGTGCTAGAGATCCCCCCGGTCCTAGCAATGAGCAGTTCTTC. Translated: CSARDPPGPSNEQFF.

The chain is built from TRBV6-6 and TRBJ2-1; D assignment may be TRBD1 or TRBD2 (5 bases each). The CDR3 is 13 amino acids. Germline V gene data show CDR1 as MNHNY and CDR2 as SVGAGI (reference sequence). Between the trimmed V and J ends, which lost 6 bases and 4 bases, there was a span of 10 bases. CDR3: CASRFGGYNEQFF. In DNA, the CDR3 is TGTGCCAGCAGATTTGGGGGTTACAATGAGCAGTTCTTC.